The 27 T cell receptor beta chains listed next were all sequenced from one sample in a study of cytomegalovirus exposure and HLA in healthy donors (TCRdb year 2017). The library came from the immunoSEQ multiplex PCR assay. A mixture of 60 forward primers for TCR Vbeta segments and 13 reverse primers for TCR Jbeta segments was used in the multiplex PCR. This immuneACCESS table, as held by TCRdb, lists in-frame sequences with V and J called but not all clones. Of the missing ones, under half trace to an unresolved V gene in checked studies; the others have no known cause. The sample table contains about 130,000 clones; only one count was recorded for 75% of them. The top ten hold roughly 3.1% of the sample. Sequencing used PBMCs. These receptors came from a man aged 25-45 years in good health and CMV-seronegative.

The V call is TRBV7-2, the J call TRBJ2-7; 7 positions agree with TRBD2. Losses at the gene ends were 4 bases for V and 1 base for J; bases not matched to a gene: 7. From germline, CDR1 is SGHTA and CDR2 FQGNSA. The CDR3 totals 15 residues. CDR3 nucleotides: TGTGCCAGCAGCTACCGACTAGCTGCATCCTACGAGCAGTACTTC. Translation gives CASSYRLAASYEQYF.

V gene TRBV5-1 combines with J gene TRBJ1-2; 8 nucleotides line up with TRBD1. With 0 bases clipped from V and 6 bases from J, the junction kept 7 bases outside the gene matches. The germline gives CDR1 SGHRS, CDR2 YFSETQ. CDR3 length: 15 amino acids. CDR3 coding DNA: TGCGCCAGCAGCTTGGTTGGACAGGGTCTAAATGGCTACACCTTC. Protein sequence: CASSLVGQGLNGYTF.

This chain uses TRBV2 with TRBJ1-5, with 9 bases lining up with TRBD1. The CDR3 runs to 15 residues. After removal of 5 bases from V and 2 bases from J, the junction contained 4 bases not matched to a gene. Per the germline V gene, CDR1 is SNHLY and CDR2 is FYNNEI. In DNA form, the CDR3 reads TGTGCCAGCAGTTATAACAGGGGGCGCAATCAGCCCCAGCATTTT. Residues: CASSYNRGRNQPQHF.

With respect to this clone: The junction shows a germline mismatch at one end, possibly a read error. This chain joins TRBV27 and TRBJ1-1, with D tentatively TRBD1 (6 bases). The germline CDR1 and CDR2 sequences are MNHEY and SMNVEV (reference sequence). CDR3 length: 16 residues. CDR3 sequence (DNA): TGTGCCAGCAGTTTAGGGGGGGCCCAGATGAACACTGAAGCTTTTTTT. Translating gives CASSLGGAQMNTEAFF.

J is TRBJ1-1 and V is TRBV5-1; maybe TRBD1 (6 bases). Germline CDR1 SGHRS, CDR2 YFSETQ. Trimming took 0 bases from V and 1 from J, leaving 7 bases between them. The CDR3 is made up of 14 amino acids. DNA for the CDR3: TGCGCCAGCAGCTTGGAGACAGGGAACACTGAAGCTTTCTTT. This gives the protein CASSLETGNTEAFF.

The chain couples TRBV2 to TRBJ2-5, with D perhaps TRBD2 (6 bases). The length of the CDR3 is 15 residues. Germline V lookup: CDR1 SNHLY, CDR2 FYNNEI. Trimming pared 6 bases from V and 4 bases from J, leaving 18 bases between. CDR3 residues: CASRAGTAYLETQYF. CDR3 DNA: TGTGCCAGCAGAGCCGGGACTGCATATTTAGAGACCCAGTACTTC.

This clone was observed a few times. The genes are TRBV4-2 and TRBJ1-2; TRBD1 matches 7 bases. The germline V gene encodes CDR1 LGHNA and CDR2 YNFKEQ. V lost 2 bases to trimming and J lost 8 bases; unmatched junction nucleotides: 11. This CDR3 spans 15 amino acids. CDR3 amino acids: CASSQREQGYKGYTF. The DNA for the CDR3 is TGTGCCAGCAGCCAAAGAGAACAGGGGTACAAGGGCTACACCTTC.

This clone appeared a few times. The chain has TRBV19 and TRBJ1-4, with D possibly matching TRBD1 (6 bases). The CDR3 contains 14 residues. Germline CDR1 and CDR2: LNHDA and SQIVND (reference sequence). Trimming shortened V by 6 bases and J by 0 bases, and 8 bases separated the two germline ends. CDR3 in DNA: TGTGCCAGTAGATGGACAGCAACTAATGAAAAACTGTTTTTT. Protein product: CASRWTATNEKLFF.

The chain has TRBV21-1 and TRBJ2-5; TRBD2, the D gene given by the table, was not confirmed from the DNA. TRBV21-1 is deemed a pseudogene. The CDR3 sequence is 16 residues long. Written as DNA, the CDR3 is TGTGCCAGCAGCAAAGGAGGAGTCCCCGGCGGGGAGACCCAGTACTTC. It encodes CASSKGGVPGGETQYF.

This clone is a singleton in its sample. V usage is TRBV30 and J usage is TRBJ2-7; 12 bases match TRBD2. The CDR3 has 19 residues. Losses at the gene ends were 2 bases for V and 4 bases for J; bases not matched to a gene: 18. Per the germline V gene, CDR1 is GTSNPN and CDR2 is SVGIG (reference sequence). CDR3 DNA: TGTGCCTGGAGTCCCACCCCCCTCCTAACTAGCGGGAGGATTTACGAGCAGTACTTC. Translating it yields CAWSPTPLLTSGRIYEQYF. Variable domain in full (rest from reference TRBV30 and TRBJ2-7): SQTIHQWPATLVQPVGSPLSLECTVEGTSNPNLYWYRQAAGRGLQLLFYSVGIGQISSEVPQNLSASRPQDRQFILSSKKLLLSDSGFYLCAWSPTPLLTSGRIYEQYFGPGTRLTVT.

V usage is TRBV7-2 and J usage is TRBJ1-1; TRBD1 is a possible D gene (6 bases). This CDR3 spans 14 amino acids. The V and J ends lost 5 bases and 8 bases respectively, with 18 bases between them. Germline CDR1 SGHTA, CDR2 FQGNSA. In nucleotides, the CDR3 is TGTGCCAGCAGCCCCACCCCAGGGGCCAGGGAAGCTTTCTTT. This translates into CASSPTPGAREAFF.

The genes are TRBV7-2 and TRBJ1-1; no definite D call. This CDR3 is built from 16 residues. V was trimmed by 4 bases and J by 11 bases, leaving 26 bases between them. In germline, CDR1 is SGHTA, CDR2 FQGNSA. The CDR3 nucleotides are TGTGCCAGCAGCTCAGGCCTTAGGCGGGCCCCCGTGGGGGCTTTCTTT. Translating it yields CASSSGLRRAPVGAFF.

The rearrangement uses TRBV6-5 and TRBJ1-2, with D possibly being TRBD1 (6 bases). The CDR3 runs 15 residues. Germline CDR1 is MNHEY and CDR2 is SVGAGI. Trimming left V 5 bases short and J 4 bases short, with 17 bases between. CDR3 nucleotides: TGTGCCAGCAGTCCGGAGACAGGTTTGGCCTATGGCTACACCTTC. This codes for CASSPETGLAYGYTF.

The rearrangement uses TRBV28 and TRBJ1-4; 8 bases match TRBD1. Germline V gene lookup returns CDR1 MDHEN and CDR2 SYDVKM. V shed 9 bases, J shed 8 bases, and the junction held 8 bases outside the gene matches. The CDR3 has 13 amino acids. CDR3 loop: CASAQGEGEKLFF. DNA of the CDR3: TGTGCCAGTGCACAGGGGGAAGGGGAAAAACTGTTTTTT.

V and J are TRBV5-4 and TRBJ1-1; D is unresolved. The CDR3 runs 14 residues. V was trimmed by 2 bases and J by 3 bases, leaving 11 bases between them. The V gene's germline CDR1 is SGHNT and CDR2 YYREEE (reference sequence). The CDR3 DNA reads TGTGCCAGCAGCTTTGAGGGTTGGGACACTGAAGCTTTCTTT. Protein sequence: CASSFEGWDTEAFF.

A few counts support this clone. V and J are TRBV4-3 and TRBJ1-1, with D tentatively TRBD1 (5 bases). The CDR3 extends over 14 amino acids. The V end lost 4 bases, the J end lost 3 bases, and 12 bases lay between the germline ends. The germline V gene has CDR1 LGHNA and CDR2 YSLEER. CDR3 amino acids: CASSRNGGDTEAFF. CDR3 coding DNA: TGCGCCAGCAGCCGGAACGGGGGGGACACTGAAGCTTTCTTT.

This clone was observed a few times. The chain employs TRBV7-2 and TRBJ2-3, with TRBD1 as a possible D gene (5 bases). This CDR3 is 15 amino acids long. Germline V gives CDR1 SGHTA, CDR2 FQGNSA. Trimming removed 3 bases at V and 1 base at J, with 11 bases between. This CDR3 reads CASSLQTGRTDTQYF. The CDR3 nucleotides read TGTGCCAGCAGCTTGCAAACAGGTCGCACAGATACGCAGTATTTT.

The chain couples TRBV6-5 to TRBJ2-1; D unresolved. The CDR3 is made up of 13 amino acids. Germline assignment: CDR1 MNHEY and CDR2 SVGAGI. Trimming removed 0 bases at V and 9 bases at J, with 9 bases between. The chain's CDR3 is CASSYSSSIEQFF. DNA for the CDR3: TGTGCCAGCAGTTACTCGAGTAGCATTGAGCAGTTCTTC.

The V and J genes are TRBV27 and TRBJ2-5, with 9 bases lining up with TRBD1. Germline lookup yields CDR1 MNHEY and CDR2 SMNVEV (reference sequence). The CDR3 is made up of 14 amino acids. The J segment lost 4 bases and the V segment lost 0 bases, leaving 0 bases of the junction unmatched. CDR3 region: CASSLSTGGETQYF. DNA for the CDR3: TGTGCCAGCAGTTTATCGACAGGGGGAGAGACCCAGTACTTC.

The chain links TRBV27 to TRBJ1-5, with TRBD1 matching over 8 bases. The CDR3 is 16 amino acids. V was pared by 5 bases and J by 5 bases, with 11 bases of the junction left unmatched. Germline CDR1 and CDR2: MNHEY and SMNVEV (reference sequence). CDR3 DNA sequence: TGTGCCAGCAGTCCATTAGGACAGGGTCGGTATCAGCCCCAGCATTTT. Translating gives CASSPLGQGRYQPQHF.

This chain joins TRBV6-6 and TRBJ1-3; D is uncertain. V lost 5 bases and J lost 0, with 14 bases in between. Germline CDR1 MNHNY, CDR2 SVGAGI (reference sequence). The CDR3 length is 16 residues. CDR3 residues: CASSKTSGISGNTIYF. In DNA form, the CDR3 reads TGTGCCAGCAGTAAAACGAGCGGGATCTCTGGAAACACCATATATTTT.

This clone was observed a few times. The rearrangement joins TRBV2 to TRBJ1-1, with D possibly being TRBD1 (6 bases). Germline V gene sequence: CDR1 SNHLY, CDR2 FYNNEI. This CDR3 region has 14 residues. V dropped 5 bases and J dropped 1 base, with 11 bases sitting between them. CDR3 nucleotides: TGTGCCAGCAGTACCAGGGGCTGGAACACTGAAGCTTTCTTT. This sequence encodes CASSTRGWNTEAFF.

This chain joins TRBV5-1 and TRBJ1-2; 8 nucleotides match TRBD1. V shed 0 bases, J shed 8 bases, and the junction held 3 bases outside the gene matches. Germline V gives CDR1 SGHRS, CDR2 YFSETQ. The CDR3 is made up of 13 amino acids. CDR3 amino acids: CASSLDRGVGYTF. The CDR3 bases are TGCGCCAGCAGCTTGGACAGGGGGGTAGGCTACACCTTC.

V and J are TRBV4-1 and TRBJ2-7, with 9 bases aligning to TRBD1. In germline, CDR1 is MGHRA, CDR2 YSYEKL. The CDR3 extends over 16 amino acids. V lost 5 bases to trimming and J lost 3 bases; unmatched junction nucleotides: 11. CDR3 coding DNA: TGCGCCAGCAGCGACTCCCCGGGACAGGGACTCTACGAGCAGTACTTC. This encodes CASSDSPGQGLYEQYF.

This clone was seen more than once but under ten times. The V and J genes are TRBV7-9 and TRBJ2-7, with TRBD2 matching over 12 bases. After removal of 3 bases from V and 5 bases from J, the junction contained 5 bases not matched to a gene. This CDR3 has 15 amino acids. Germline V gene data show CDR1 as SEHNR and CDR2 as FQNEAQ (reference sequence). CDR3: CASSFTTSGSDEQYF. CDR3 nucleotide sequence: TGTGCCAGCAGCTTTACGACTAGCGGGAGCGACGAGCAGTACTTC.

The genes are TRBV6-5 and TRBJ1-1, with D hard to call. Deletions cut 0 bases from V and 0 bases from J, with 11 bases between. The CDR3 is 16 residues long. Germline values: CDR1 MNHEY, CDR2 SVGAGI. The chain's CDR3 is CASSYSPSKMNTEAFF. In DNA, the CDR3 is TGTGCCAGCAGTTACTCGCCGTCTAAAATGAACACTGAAGCTTTCTTT.

This chain joins TRBV30 and TRBJ1-1; no clear D gene. Germline V lookup: CDR1 GTSNPN, CDR2 SVGIG (reference sequence). V dropped 2 bases and J dropped 1 base, with 17 bases sitting between them. The CDR3 contains 16 residues. In DNA form, the CDR3 reads TGTGCCTGGAGTACCGTCGCGGGCTTCTCGAACACTGAAGCTTTCTTT. Encoded protein: CAWSTVAGFSNTEAFF.